This TCR beta chain was observed in a study of T cell responses to AZD1222 COVID-19 vaccine. Study-wide results and limits: With two AZD1222 doses given, Spike-specific TCR breadth and depth both rose.

Germline V gives CDR1 MNHEY, CDR2 SMNVEV (reference sequence). This CDR3 comprises 15 residues. V was trimmed by 5 bases and J by 4 bases, leaving 17 bases between them. In regard to this clone: Its antigen is currently unknown.

Clones were read by immunoSEQ multiplex PCR, and TCRdb kept only the in-frame ones, dropping some. The data hold about 130,000 clones, with around 87% observed a single time. This TCR was sampled from an adult in good health. The input for sequencing was peripheral blood, taken on day 0 of AZD1222 vaccination. This rearrangement joins TRBV27 to TRBJ1-2; tentatively, D is TRBD1 (6 bases). The CDR3 spells CASSPDQGNFYGYTF. The CDR3 DNA reads TGTGCCAGCAGTCCGGACCAGGGGAACTTCTATGGCTACACCTTC.